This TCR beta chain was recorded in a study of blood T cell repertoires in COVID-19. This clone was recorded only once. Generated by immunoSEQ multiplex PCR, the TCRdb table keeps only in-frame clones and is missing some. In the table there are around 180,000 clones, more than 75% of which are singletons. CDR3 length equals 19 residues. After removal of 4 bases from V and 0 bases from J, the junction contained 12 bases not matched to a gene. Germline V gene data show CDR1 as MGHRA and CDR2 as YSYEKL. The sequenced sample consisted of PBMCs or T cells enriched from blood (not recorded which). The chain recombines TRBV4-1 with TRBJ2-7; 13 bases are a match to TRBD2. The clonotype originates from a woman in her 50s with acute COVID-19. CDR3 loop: CASSRGLGLAGESSYEQYV. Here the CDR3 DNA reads TGCGCCAGCAGCCGTGGGTTAGGACTAGCGGGGGAGAGCTCCTACGAGCAGTACGTC.